Each of the 2 T cell receptor beta chains below was sequenced from the same sample in a study of cytomegalovirus exposure and HLA in healthy donors. The primer mix had 60 Vbeta and 13 Jbeta primers. TCRdb's table, derived via immunoSEQ multiplex PCR, lists solely in-frame clones and lacks some. The sample table sets out roughly 78,000 clones. The sequencing sample was made of PBMCs. All receptors derive from a man in his forties in good health and CMV-seronegative.

The chain is built from TRBV7-2 and TRBJ2-3; TRBD2 matches at 15 bases. The CDR3 sequence is 19 residues long. The J segment lost 4 bases and the V segment lost 5 bases, leaving 13 bases of the junction unmatched. The germline V gene encodes CDR1 SGHTA and CDR2 FQGNSA. The CDR3 is CASSLRAWTSGGGSDTQYF. The CDR3, as DNA: TGTGCCAGCAGCCTACGAGCGTGGACTAGCGGGGGGGGCTCAGATACGCAGTATTTT.

The J gene is TRBJ2-5, the V gene TRBV4-3; 7 nucleotides line up with TRBD1. Germline CDR1 and CDR2: LGHNA and YSLEER. The CDR3 length is 16 residues. The V and J ends lost 0 bases and 2 bases, in that order; junction bases with no gene match: 6. CDR3 residues: CASSQEVPGQQETQYF. The CDR3 nucleotides are TGCGCCAGCAGCCAAGAAGTCCCGGGACAGCAAGAGACCCAGTACTTC.